The present T cell receptor beta chain was sequenced within a study of graft-versus-host responses after intestinal transplantation. Looking at the study overall: All of the recipients had induction that used anti-thymocyte globulin, then tacrolimus and steroids for two to three years.

Trimming took 6 bases from V and 5 from J, leaving 13 bases between them. Germline loops: CDR1 SGHAT, CDR2 FQNNGV. The CDR3 is made up of 13 amino acids. Broader study findings: Allografts of patients with graft-donor T cell macrochimerism showed high graft-versus-host to host-versus-graft clone ratios. An association linked early post-transplant HvG declines with peak circulating GvH clone levels. The recipient marrow held GvH clones, and some of them showed up first in ileum or blood.

As regards this clone: Its specificity is unknown.

The protocol was immunoSEQ multiplex PCR, while the TCRdb copy is restricted to in-frame clones and leaves out a portion. Altogether 80,000 to 95,000 clones are present, roughly 91% being singletons, with the ten largest covering 1.5% to 2%. V and J are TRBV11-2 and TRBJ1-2; D remains unclear. This TCR derives from a human donor who received an intestinal transplant. The sequenced sample was unstimulated CD8+ T cells sorted from spleen or lymph node cells, obtained before intestinal transplant. The CDR3 DNA reads as TGTGCCAGCAGTTACTATGGGTTTTATGGCTACACCTTC. Amino acid sequence: CASSYYGFYGYTF.